Shown below are 18 T cell receptor beta chains from a single sample sequenced in a study of human T cells and chemical hapten exposure. From the RACE reads, TCRdb called clonotypes with MiXCR, one entry per CDR3 protein. The sample gives approximately 97,000 distinct CDR3 sequences, roughly 27% of which show up once; about a tenth is in the top ten. Time point in this sample: patch test 3, about 24 weeks after DPC sensitization. Indicated treatment: therapeutic diphenylcyclopropenone sensitization with weekly scalp DPC. The sample consisted of whole blood, taken in connection with sensitization to the hapten diphenylcyclopropenone (DPC). The source is a middle-aged man with alopecia areata. Some clones in this sample may be carry-over from other donors' samples.

This chain links TRBV20-1 with TRBJ2-7; unclear D gene. The CDR3 runs 12 residues. Germline V gene sequence: CDR1 DFQATT, CDR2 SNEGSKA (reference sequence). V shed 5 bases and J shed 6 bases, with 14 bases lying between them. The CDR3 DNA follows: TGCAGTGCTCCTAGGACCATCGGCGAGCAGTACTTC. Amino acids: CSAPRTIGEQYF.

This clonotype has only a few counts. This rearrangement joins TRBV6-5 to TRBJ2-4; 10 positions agree with TRBD1. V dropped 5 bases and J dropped 8; count of bases not matched to a gene: 6. Germline V gene data show CDR1 as MNHEY and CDR2 as SVGAGI. The CDR3 covers 14 residues. The CDR3 reads CASSLDRGLDIQYF. For the CDR3, the DNA is TGTGCCAGCAGTCTCGACAGGGGGCTGGACATTCAGTACTTC.

The rearrangement uses TRBV6-5 and TRBJ1-1, with unresolved D. The CDR3 length is 12 residues. Germline-derived CDR1 and CDR2 are MNHEY and SVGAGI. Between the trimmed V and J ends, which lost 5 bases and 6 bases, there was a span of 10 bases. The CDR3 protein is CASSVPNAEAFF. DNA for the CDR3: TGTGCCAGCAGTGTTCCCAACGCTGAAGCTTTCTTT.

In its sample, this clonotype was seen a few times. The chain carries TRBV5-6 and TRBJ2-3; perhaps TRBD2 as D (6 bases). CDR3 length: 16 amino acids. The V gene lost 4 bases and the J gene lost 2 bases, with 17 bases spanning the gap. Germline CDR1 SGHDT, CDR2 YYEEEE. The CDR3 region has the DNA TGTGCCAGCAGCCGGGGACTCATCCCGGACACAGATACGCAGTATTTT. Protein: CASSRGLIPDTDTQYF. Supplemented by reference TRBV5-6 and TRBJ2-3, the full variable domain reads DAGVTQSPTHLIKTRGQQVTLRCSPKSGHDTVSWYQQALGQGPQFIFQYYEEEERQRGNFPDRFSGHQFPNYSSELNVNALLLGDSALYLCASSRGLIPDTDTQYFGPGTRLTVL.

This clonotype was recorded many times. The chain couples TRBV2 to TRBJ2-3; possibly TRBD1 for D (5 bases). Germline V gene sequence: CDR1 SNHLY, CDR2 FYNNEI. V lost 7 bases, J lost 4 bases, and 9 bases lay in between. CDR3 length: 12 amino acids. CDR3 DNA sequence: TGTGCCAGCACCCCCAGGGCAGATACGCAGTATTTT. Translated, it gives CASTPRADTQYF.

The chain joins TRBV20-1 to TRBJ2-7; 7 bases map to TRBD2. Germline lookup yields CDR1 DFQATT and CDR2 SNEGSKA (reference sequence). The CDR3 extends over 15 amino acids. Trimming cost V 5 bases and J 7 bases; bases outside gene matches: 17. CDR3 DNA sequence: TGCAGTGCTCGCGGGGGAGTGTCTACCCCCCGTGAGCAGTACTTC. It is translated as CSARGGVSTPREQYF.

The chain joins TRBV5-1 to TRBJ1-1; TRBD1 is a possible D gene (6 bases). The ends were cut back, 2 bases at V and 3 bases at J, with 17 bases in the middle. The germline V gene encodes CDR1 SGHRS and CDR2 YFSETQ. The CDR3 spans 16 residues. In DNA, the CDR3 is TGCGCCAGCAGCTTAGGCTGGGGGGGGGCTTACACTGAAGCTTTCTTT. It codes for CASSLGWGGAYTEAFF.

The rearrangement uses TRBV4-2 and TRBJ1-5; the D is unclear. The CDR3 is 15 residues long. The V end lost 4 bases, the J end lost 5 bases, and 15 bases lay between the germline ends. Germline CDR1 LGHNA, CDR2 YNFKEQ. The CDR3 region is CASSPSMGSDQPQHF. CDR3 nucleotides: TGTGCCAGCAGCCCGAGCATGGGGTCTGATCAGCCCCAGCATTTT.

The genes are TRBV28 and TRBJ1-6; D gene ambiguous. CDR3 length: 12 amino acids. In germline, CDR1 is MDHEN, CDR2 SYDVKM. Trimming pared 4 bases from V and 9 bases from J, leaving 7 bases between. The CDR3 sequence: CASSSLRSPLHF. As DNA, the CDR3 is TGTGCCAGCAGTTCCTTGCGTTCACCCCTCCACTTT.

This clonotype was detected ten times or more. The rearrangement uses TRBV28 and TRBJ2-7; a possible D gene is TRBD2 (6 bases). Trimming cost V 6 bases and J 3 bases, with 18 bases left between them. Germline lookup yields CDR1 MDHEN and CDR2 SYDVKM. This CDR3 is 15 amino acids long. In nucleotides, the CDR3 is TGTGCCAGCAGCTCGGGGGTAGACAGCTACTACGAGCAGTACTTC. Residues: CASSSGVDSYYEQYF.

This clonotype came up a few times. The genes are TRBV19 and TRBJ1-5; no clear D. There are 13 residues in the CDR3. The germline CDR1 and CDR2 sequences are LNHDA and SQIVND (reference sequence). The V end was cut by 8 bases, the J end by 0 bases, with 8 bases between. Here the CDR3 reads CASCWGSNQPQHF. The CDR3 nucleotides read TGTGCCAGTTGTTGGGGTAGCAATCAGCCCCAGCATTTT.

This clonotype was counted a few times. The rearrangement links TRBV6-5 to TRBJ1-5; a weak D match, TRBD1 (5 bases). The V gene's germline CDR1 is MNHEY and CDR2 SVGAGI. V lost 5 bases and J lost 7, with 12 bases in between. CDR3 length: 13 amino acids. The CDR3, as DNA: TGTGCCAGCAGTCGCGGGGCAACACAGCCCCAGCATTTT. This sequence encodes CASSRGATQPQHF.

The chain couples TRBV7-2 to TRBJ2-3; 7 bases fit TRBD1. The V segment lost 2 bases and the J segment 4 bases; nucleotides outside the gene matches: 12. The germline V gene encodes CDR1 SGHTA and CDR2 FQGNSA. The CDR3 runs 17 residues. The CDR3 here is CASSLLALTGTPDTQYF. The CDR3 DNA sequence: TGTGCCAGCAGCTTACTTGCCCTGACAGGGACCCCAGATACGCAGTATTTT.

This chain connects TRBV28 to TRBJ1-2; D remains unclear. Deletions cut 4 bases from V and 4 bases from J, with 13 bases between. The CDR3 covers 14 residues. From germline, CDR1 is MDHEN and CDR2 SYDVKM. The CDR3 DNA follows: TGTGCCAGCAGTTCCCCTAGTCGACTCTATGGCTACACCTTC. Translated, it gives CASSSPSRLYGYTF.

This clonotype was observed a few times. J is TRBJ2-3 and V is TRBV5-1, with TRBD1 matching 7 bases. This CDR3 has 15 amino acids. Losses at the gene ends were 3 bases for V and 1 base for J; bases not matched to a gene: 5. Germline CDR1 SGHRS, CDR2 YFSETQ. CDR3 nucleotide sequence: TGCGCCAGCAGCTCCCTCGACAGGGGCACAGATACGCAGTATTTT. It codes for CASSSLDRGTDTQYF.

The rearrangement links TRBV12-3 or TRBV12-4 to TRBJ2-5; 11 bases map to TRBD2. The CDR3 runs 15 residues. With V trimmed by 5 bases and J by 4 bases, 6 bases remained unmatched. The CDR3 DNA reads TGTGCCAGCAGTCCTAGCGGGAGGCCTCTAGAGACCCAGTACTTC. The encoded protein is CASSPSGRPLETQYF.

CDR3: CASSLDRNEQFF. The CDR3 DNA is TGTGCCAGCAGCTTAGATCGGAATGAGCAGTTCTTC. The chain is built from TRBV11-2 and TRBJ2-1; D remains ambiguous. Germline CDR1 reads SGHAT; CDR2 reads FQNNGV. Trimming shortened V by 0 bases and J by 7 bases, and 4 bases separated the two germline ends. CDR3 size: 12 residues.

This clonotype has more than one count but fewer than ten. The chain employs TRBV27 and TRBJ2-6; D not resolved. The CDR3 is 15 amino acids. Per the germline V gene, CDR1 is MNHEY and CDR2 is SMNVEV (reference sequence). V was shortened by 2 bases and J by 1 base, with 6 bases between the two germline ends. The CDR3 is CASSLDHSGANVLTF. DNA for the CDR3: TGTGCCAGCAGTTTAGACCATTCTGGGGCCAACGTCCTGACTTTC.